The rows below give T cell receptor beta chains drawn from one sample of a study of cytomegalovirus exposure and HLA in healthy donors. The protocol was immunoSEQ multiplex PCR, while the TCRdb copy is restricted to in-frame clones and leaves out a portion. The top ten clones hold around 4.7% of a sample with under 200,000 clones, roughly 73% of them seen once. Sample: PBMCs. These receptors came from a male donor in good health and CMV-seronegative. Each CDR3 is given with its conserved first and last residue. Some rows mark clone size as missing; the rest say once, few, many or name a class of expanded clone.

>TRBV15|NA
CATSRDRGINEQFF
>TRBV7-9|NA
CASSSRQDTEAFF
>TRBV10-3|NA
CAISDSRRGGTDTQYF
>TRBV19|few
CASSIREDILAKNIQYF
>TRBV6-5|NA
CASSYTVNTEAFF
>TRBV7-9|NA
CASSLGAATSGGNPYEQYF
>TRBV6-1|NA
CASTIGQGGETQYF
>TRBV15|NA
CATSMTASSYEQYF
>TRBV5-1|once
CASSLASGGRTEQFF
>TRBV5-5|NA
CASSARDSGSGANVLTF
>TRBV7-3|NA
CASSSNRVTGELFF
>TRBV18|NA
CASSATGTGQPQHF
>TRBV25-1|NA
CASSEPSGRVRDNEQFF
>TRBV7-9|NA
CASSLPGQPYEQYF
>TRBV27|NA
CASSYDRDRKQPQHF
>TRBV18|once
CASSPLDRGPNYGYTF
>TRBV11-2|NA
CASSLRSGANVLTF
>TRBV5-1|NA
CASRDRDSPLHF
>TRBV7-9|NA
CASSLALKREGIDTQYF
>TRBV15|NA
CATSSLQGDSGEQFF
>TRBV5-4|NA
CASSLNFGTGEKLFF
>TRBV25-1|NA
CASRPQGDSPLHF
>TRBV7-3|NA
CASSLGPGDNNEQFF
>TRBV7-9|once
CASSLGSAYNSPLHF
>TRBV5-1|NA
CASSLVGQTNTEAFF
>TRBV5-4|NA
CASSFSGEGNEQYF
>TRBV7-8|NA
CASSSRLAGASEQFF
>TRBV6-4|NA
CASSPQGGNGYTF
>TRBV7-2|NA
CASSTFPGRTEAFF
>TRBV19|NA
CASKGGQGNYGYTF
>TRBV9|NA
CASSVEQGGSYEQYF
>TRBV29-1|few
CSVGQGVGAEAFF
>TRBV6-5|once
CASSYSRDRGNTIYF
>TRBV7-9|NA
CASSLGGQFSSYEQYF
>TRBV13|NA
CASSFWGQGNTEAFF
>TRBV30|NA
CAWSVRALSYEQYF
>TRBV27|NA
CASSLGRGSTEAFF
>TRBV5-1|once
CASSPDPGLNYGYTF
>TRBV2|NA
CASSEGQNEQFF
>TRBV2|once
CASSGYDRNGNQPQHF
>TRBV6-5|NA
CASKRGRGYEQYF
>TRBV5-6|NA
CASSRQGVDTEAFF
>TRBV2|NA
CASSVRQGNYGYTF
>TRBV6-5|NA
CATTSGQGIYGYTF
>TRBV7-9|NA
CASSIGQGNTEAFF
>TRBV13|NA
CASSTRTSGVSGANVLTF
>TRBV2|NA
CASTQGRRQPQHF